A selection of T cell receptor beta chains follows, all from one sample in a study of blood T cell repertoires in COVID-19. Produced via immunoSEQ multiplex PCR; TCRdb's table is partial and in-frame only. The sample has 150,000 to 200,000 clones; roughly 85% are singletons. Sequenced sample: PBMCs or T cells enriched from blood (not recorded which). The receptor set was obtained from a young woman who had recovered from COVID-19. CDR3s include the opening cysteine and the closing phenylalanine or tryptophan. The D gene is left open where the match is weak. Where a row states a size, it is once, few, many or the class of an expanded clone; other rows omit it.

>-|-|TRBJ2-7|TRBV11-2
TGTGCCAGCAGCTCAGGGTCCGAGCAGTACTTC
CASSSGSEQYF
>-|few|TRBJ2-5|TRBV2
TGTGCCAGCAGTGAGAAGTCCGGAGTTATGTTGCCCCAGTACTTC
CASSEKSGVMLPQYF
>-|-|TRBJ1-2|TRBV2
TGTGCCTACTCTGGCAGAGGTGGCTACACCTTC
CAYSGRGGYTF
>-|once|TRBJ1-1|TRBV23-1
TGCGCCAGCAGTCTAGAGGAATCGTGGACTGAAGCTTTCTTT
CASSLEESWTEAFF
>TRBD1|-|TRBJ1-3|TRBV4-3
TGCGCCAGCAGCCGAGATATGGGACAGGGGGATGTCACCATATATTTT
CASSRDMGQGDVTIYF
>TRBD1|-|TRBJ2-2|TRBV19
TGTGCCAGTAGTGACCCGACAGGGAGTAACACCGGGGAGCTGTTTTTT
CASSDPTGSNTGELFF
>-|few|TRBJ1-1|TRBV7-2
TGTGCCAGCAGCTTAACAGGGTGGAACACTGAAGCTTTCTTT
CASSLTGWNTEAFF
>-|-|TRBJ2-7|TRBV27
TGTGCCAGCAGATACAGGGCGGGCTACGAGCAGTACTTC
CASRYRAGYEQYF
>TRBD1|-|TRBJ2-5|TRBV6-6
TGTGCCAGCAGTACAACAGGGGTGGAGACCCAGTACTTC
CASSTTGVETQYF
>TRBD1|-|TRBJ2-2|TRBV10-3
TGTGCCATCAGTCAGGGACAGACGAACACCGGGGAGCTGTTTTTT
CAISQGQTNTGELFF
>-|once|TRBJ2-1|TRBV4-1
TGCGCCAGCAGCCAAGATCCGGGAAATGAGCAGTTCTTC
CASSQDPGNEQFF
>TRBD2|-|TRBJ2-7|TRBV28
TGTGCCAGCAGTTCTAGCGGGAGTCTCTCCTACGAGCAGTACTTC
CASSSSGSLSYEQYF
>TRBD1|once|TRBJ1-2|TRBV23-1
TGCGCCAGCAGTCAAACCCCAGGGGGCGGTGGCTACACCTTC
CASSQTPGGGGYTF
>-|-|TRBJ1-3|TRBV7-2
TGTGCCAGCAGCTTATTCGGGGGAAGCTCTGGAAACACCATATATTTT
CASSLFGGSSGNTIYF
>TRBD1|once|TRBJ1-2|TRBV18
TGTGCCAGCTCACCGACAGGGTCCGGCTACACCTTC
CASSPTGSGYTF
>-|-|TRBJ2-7|TRBV7-8
TGTGCCAGCAGCTCCCCCCTCCGCGGGGTTCATAACGAGCAGTACTTC
CASSSPLRGVHNEQYF
>-|-|TRBJ2-1|TRBV11-2
TGTGCCAGCAGCTTCGCACAGGGCAATGAGCAGTTCTTC
CASSFAQGNEQFF
>TRBD2|-|TRBJ2-3|TRBV5-1
TGCGCCAGCAGCTTGAAACTAGCGGGAGCATCTAGCACAGATACGCAGTATTTT
CASSLKLAGASSTDTQYF
>TRBD1|-|TRBJ1-6|TRBV6-2/TRBV6-3
TGTGCCAGCAGCCGAGACAGGGGCGCCAATTCACCCCTCCACTTT
CASSRDRGANSPLHF
>TRBD1|-|TRBJ1-4|TRBV5-1
TGCGCCAGCAGCTTGAATGGACAGGGGCGGTCTAATGAAAAACTGTTTTTT
CASSLNGQGRSNEKLFF
>-|-|TRBJ2-3|TRBV7-2
TGTGCCAGCAGCTTAGTACCGACTGGCAGCACAGATACGCAGTATTTT
CASSLVPTGSTDTQYF
>-|-|TRBJ1-1|TRBV6-5
TGTGCCAGCAGCCGGGAGAAGAACACTGAAGCTTTCTTT
CASSREKNTEAFF
>TRBD2|-|TRBJ2-3|TRBV30
TGTGCCTGGCGGACTAGCGGGACTGGGTTTAGCACAGATACGCAGTATTTT
CAWRTSGTGFSTDTQYF
>-|-|TRBJ2-3|TRBV13
TGTGCCAGCAGCTTATTAGACACAGATACGCAGTATTTT
CASSLLDTDTQYF
>-|-|TRBJ2-5|TRBV19
TGTGCCAGTAGTACCATGTTTCGGGAGTCTTTGACCGAAGAGACCCAGTACTTC
CASSTMFRESLTEETQYF
>TRBD1|-|TRBJ2-3|TRBV7-2
TGTGCCAGCAGCCCGGGACAGGCCACAGATACGCAGTATTTT
CASSPGQATDTQYF
>TRBD1|-|TRBJ2-5|TRBV20-1
TGCAGTGCGGGACAGGGAGAGACCCAGTACTTC
CSAGQGETQYF
>-|-|TRBJ1-4|TRBV7-2
TGTGCCAGCAGCTTAGTAGGCGGAGGGTCCGAAAAACTGTTTTTT
CASSLVGGGSEKLFF
>-|-|TRBJ2-1|TRBV7-2
TGTGCCAGCACCCCTTTGGGGAGCTCCTACAATGAGCAGTTCTTC
CASTPLGSSYNEQFF
>-|-|TRBJ2-2|TRBV6-2/TRBV6-3
TGTGCCAGCAGTTACTCCAGGGTAGGGGCCGGGGAGCTGTTTTTT
CASSYSRVGAGELFF
>TRBD1|-|TRBJ1-2|TRBV18
TGTGCCAGCTCACCAGGACAGGGGTCCATATTTTATGGCTACACCTTC
CASSPGQGSIFYGYTF
>TRBD2|-|TRBJ2-6|TRBV7-8
TGTGCCAGCAGCTTCGCGGGACTAGATTTCTCTGGGGCCAACGTCCTGACTTTC
CASSFAGLDFSGANVLTF
>-|-|TRBJ1-1|TRBV10-3
TGTGCCATCAGTGAGTCGACGGCTGGGGCAGGGTATGGGACTGAAGCTTTCTTT
CAISESTAGAGYGTEAFF
>TRBD2|-|TRBJ2-2|TRBV27
TGTGCCAGCAGTTTATCTCTGCGGGAGTTTATCGGGGAGCTGTTTTTT
CASSLSLREFIGELFF
>TRBD1|-|TRBJ1-1|TRBV5-1
TGCGCCAGCAGCTTCGGACAGGACACTGAAGCTTTCTTT
CASSFGQDTEAFF
>-|few|TRBJ1-3|TRBV11-2
TGTGCCAGCAGCTTAAATAGTGCCGGAAACACCATATATTTT
CASSLNSAGNTIYF
>-|-|TRBJ1-4|TRBV6-5
TGTGCCAGCAGTTACTCGACAGGTCCCGGAAAACTGTTTTTT
CASSYSTGPGKLFF
>TRBD1|once|TRBJ2-5|TRBV19
TGTGCCAGTAGTATATGGGGGACAGGGGCGTTGGAGACCCAGTACTTC
CASSIWGTGALETQYF
>TRBD1|few|TRBJ1-1|TRBV28
TGTGCCAGCAGTGACCCAGGGGGGGAAGCTTTCTTT
CASSDPGGEAFF
>-|-|TRBJ1-5|TRBV27
TGTGCCAGCAGTCTGCGGGGAGGGACGCTGGATCAGCCCCAGCATTTT
CASSLRGGTLDQPQHF
>-|-|TRBJ2-2|TRBV5-1
TGCGCCAGCAGCTTGGAAGGGAGTGGAACCGGGGAGCTGTTTTTT
CASSLEGSGTGELFF
>TRBD1|-|TRBJ1-5|TRBV28
TGTGCCAGCAAGCAGGGGGTGGATCAGCCCCAGCATTTT
CASKQGVDQPQHF
>-|-|TRBJ1-2|TRBV9
TGTGCCAGCAGCCCATCCACGGGGGTTGACTATGGCTACACCTTC
CASSPSTGVDYGYTF